This entry concerns a single T cell receptor (beta chain). The protocol was immunoSEQ multiplex PCR, while the TCRdb copy is restricted to in-frame clones and leaves out a portion. The sample carries about 190,000 clones, more than 65% recorded once. Trimming left V 3 bases short and J 2 bases short, with 16 bases between. This CDR3 has 16 residues. CDR1 is KGHSH and CDR2 is LQKENI in the germline V gene. The data were obtained in a study of blood T cell repertoires in COVID-19. The chain joins TRBV18 to TRBJ2-5, with D maybe TRBD1 (5 bases). The sequence was collected from a woman aged 80 or over with active or convalescent COVID-19. Sequences were obtained from peripheral blood. Here the CDR3 DNA reads TGTGCCAGCTCACCCCCATTAGACAGAACTCAAGAGACCCAGTACTTC. As protein: CASSPPLDRTQETQYF.